The 24 T cell receptor beta chains below all came from one sample that was sequenced in a study of CD8+CD57+ T cells in acquired aplastic anemia. Profiling of TCR beta VDJ combinations and CDR3 sequences used genomic DNA as template. In TCRdb, the reads were re-called with MiXCR into one record per CDR3 protein. The table has 130,000 or so distinct CDR3 sequences, under 65% seen once. Selection for sequencing was limited to patients who had shown CD8+CD57+ cell expansion by flow cytometry. The sequencing sample was made of sorted CD4+, CD8+, or CD8+CD57+ T cells (not recorded which) from PBMCs. The source of these receptors is a human donor with aplastic anemia.

This chain uses TRBV5-1 with TRBJ2-5; D is possibly TRBD1 (6 bases). Trimming cost V 3 bases and J 2 bases, with 8 bases left between them. The germline gives CDR1 SGHRS, CDR2 YFSETQ. The CDR3 is 13 amino acids. Written as DNA, the CDR3 is TGCGCCAGCAGCTGGACAGTTCAAGAGACCCAGTACTTC. Translated, it gives CASSWTVQETQYF.

V gene TRBV7-2 combines with J gene TRBJ2-7; 7 bases agree with TRBD1. CDR3 size: 15 residues. Germline V CDR1 and CDR2: SGHTA, FQGNSA. J lost 4 bases, V lost 3 bases, and 9 bases had no gene match. CDR3 residues: CASSLGQGVGYEQYF. Here the CDR3 DNA reads TGTGCCAGCAGCTTGGGTCAGGGGGTTGGGTACGAGCAGTACTTC. The full variable domain, with the rest looked up from reference TRBV7-2 and TRBJ2-7, is GAGVSQSPSNKVTEKGKDVELRCDPISGHTALYWYRQSLGQGLEFLIYFQGNSAPDKSGLPSDRFSAERTGGSVSTLTIQRTQQEDSAVYLCASSLGQGVGYEQYFGPGTRLTVT.

The chain uses TRBV29-1 and TRBJ1-4; 11 nucleotides align to TRBD1. The V and J ends lost 4 bases and 7 bases, in that order; junction bases with no gene match: 2. CDR3 length equals 13 residues. Germline CDR1 reads SQVTM; CDR2 reads ANQGSEA. For the CDR3, the DNA is TGCAGCGTTGGAGGGACAGGGGGTGAAAAACTGTTTTTT. It translates to CSVGGTGGEKLFF.

The J gene is TRBJ1-6, the V gene TRBV12-3 or TRBV12-4; no definite D call. CDR3 size: 12 residues. Deletions cut 8 bases from V and 9 bases from J, with 11 bases between. Here the CDR3 DNA reads TGTGCCAGCGAAAGGGATGGTTCACCCCTCCACTTT. Translation: CASERDGSPLHF.

This clonotype was seen a few times. The chain couples TRBV2 to TRBJ2-3; D is possibly TRBD1 (6 bases). Trimming left V 6 bases short and J 5 bases short, with 12 bases between. Germline loops: CDR1 SNHLY, CDR2 FYNNEI. This CDR3 contains 13 residues. The CDR3 nucleotides read TGTGCCAGCAGGTCCCAGGGGAGAGATACGCAGTATTTT. Its protein is CASRSQGRDTQYF.

The chain joins TRBV7-3 to TRBJ2-1; the D is unclear. This CDR3 comprises 12 residues. Trimming left V 6 bases short and J 6 bases short, with 9 bases between. CDR1 and CDR2 (germline): SGHTA, FQGTGA. CDR3 amino acids: CASSYASNEQFF. As DNA, the CDR3 is TGTGCCAGCAGTTATGCGAGCAATGAGCAGTTCTTC.

The gene calls are TRBV11-1 and TRBJ2-5; D possibly corresponds to TRBD2 (6 bases). The CDR3 length is 18 residues. Looked up from germline, CDR1 is SGHAT and CDR2 is FQDESV (reference sequence). Trimming shortened V by 6 bases and J by 3 bases, and 26 bases separated the two germline ends. CDR3 DNA: TGTGCCAGCAGTTTCAACCTAGGAGGACGGTGGGGGGAAGAGACCCAGTACTTC. Its protein is CASSFNLGGRWGEETQYF.

This clonotype was observed a few times. CDR3 in amino acids: CATSDSGTGIGYGYTF. The CDR3 bases are TGTGCCACCAGTGATTCCGGGACAGGGATTGGCTATGGCTACACCTTC. This rearrangement joins TRBV24-1 to TRBJ1-2, with 9 bases identical to TRBD1. V lost 2 bases and J lost 4; bases outside the gene matches: 7. CDR3 length: 16 amino acids. CDR1 KGHDR and CDR2 SFDVKD come from the germline V gene.

This clonotype was counted many times. The CDR3 coding sequence is TGCAGTGCGCCGGGACAGGGGTGGAACTATGGCTACACCTTC. It is translated as CSAPGQGWNYGYTF. This sequence joins TRBV20-1 and TRBJ1-2; 10 bases align to TRBD1. This CDR3 has 14 residues. Trimming took 6 bases from V and 2 from J; bases not matched to a gene: 6. Germline CDR1 reads DFQATT; CDR2 reads SNEGSKA (reference sequence).

The chain couples TRBV29-1 to TRBJ1-2; unclear D gene. This CDR3 has 14 amino acids. The V gene lost 3 bases and the J gene lost 5 bases, with 16 bases spanning the gap. The germline V gene has CDR1 SQVTM and CDR2 ANQGSEA. CDR3: CSVDGGQAGYGYTF. The CDR3 DNA is TGCAGCGTTGACGGAGGTCAGGCTGGTTATGGCTACACCTTC. Supplemented by reference TRBV29-1 and TRBJ1-2, the full variable domain reads SAVISQKPSRDICQRGTSLTIQCQVDSQVTMMFWYRQQPGQSLTLIATANQGSEATYESGFVIDKFPISRPNLTFSTLTVSNMSPEDSSIYLCSVDGGQAGYGYTFGSGTRLTVV.

This clonotype was recorded many times. The chain has TRBV4-3 and TRBJ2-7, with D possibly being TRBD1 (5 bases). Germline-derived CDR1 and CDR2 are LGHNA and YSLEER. V lost 0 bases, J lost 3 bases, and 15 bases lay in between. The length of the CDR3 is 16 residues. The CDR3 sequence: CASSQDSGRAGYEQYF. CDR3 in DNA: TGCGCCAGCAGCCAAGATTCGGGCAGGGCAGGCTACGAGCAGTACTTC.

The gene calls are TRBV25-1 and TRBJ2-1, with 13 nucleotides matching TRBD2. The CDR3 sequence is 17 residues long. CDR1 is MGHDK and CDR2 is SYGVNS in the germline V gene. Trimming removed 6 bases from V and 6 bases from J; junction bases left unmatched: 11. The CDR3 region has the DNA TGTGCCAGCAGCCGAGGAGGTGGACTAGCGGGAGCCAATGAGCAGTTCTTC. Amino acids: CASSRGGGLAGANEQFF.

V is TRBV7-8 and J is TRBJ1-2, with D tentatively TRBD1 (6 bases). The germline gives CDR1 SGHVS, CDR2 FQNEAQ. V shed 2 bases and J shed 8 bases, with 12 bases lying between them. CDR3 size: 13 residues. As DNA, the CDR3 is TGTGCCAGCAGCTTACACAGGGTGGACGGCTACACCTTC. Protein sequence: CASSLHRVDGYTF. Based on the CDR3 plus reference TRBV7-8 and TRBJ1-2, the full variable domain is GAGVSQSPRYKVAKRGQDVALRCDPISGHVSLFWYQQALGQGPEFLTYFQNEAQLDKSGLPSDRFFAERPEGSVSTLKIQRTQQEDSAVYLCASSLHRVDGYTFGSGTRLTVV.

A note on this clonotype: A read error may explain this, as a much larger clone is one base away. It is likely a read error, because the conserved phenylalanine at the end of the CDR3 is missing. The chain employs TRBV4-1 and TRBJ2-7; D not certain. CDR3 length: 15 amino acids. CDR1 and CDR2 from the germline V gene are MGHRA and YSYEKL. Trimming left V 1 base short and J 7 bases short, with 17 bases between. CDR3 in DNA: TGCGCCAGCAGCCAAGGTTTACGTTTAGCCCTGGAGCAGTACCTC. Protein: CASSQGLRLALEQYL.

The J gene is TRBJ2-3, the V gene TRBV11-1, with D maybe TRBD2 (6 bases). The CDR3 length is 15 residues. V gave up 6 bases and J gave up 0 bases, with 13 bases separating them. Germline CDR1 reads SGHAT; CDR2 reads FQDESV (reference sequence). The CDR3 nucleotides read TGTGCCAGCAGTTCGACACTAGCTAGCACAGATACGCAGTATTTT. Translation: CASSSTLASTDTQYF. Together with reference TRBV11-1 and TRBJ2-3, the CDR3 gives the full variable domain: EAEVAQSPRYKITEKSQAVAFWCDPISGHATLYWYRQILGQGPELLVQFQDESVVDDSQLPKDRFSAERLKGVDSTLKIQPAELGDSAMYLCASSSTLASTDTQYFGPGTRLTVL.

This clonotype was picked up many times. CDR3 nucleotide sequence: TGTGCCAGCAGCTCCCTGGGACTAGCGGTGACTAGCACAGATACGCAGTATTTT. Translation: CASSSLGLAVTSTDTQYF. The chain recombines TRBV7-1 with TRBJ2-3; 11 nucleotides match TRBD2. TRBV7-1 is sorted into the ORF group, with uncertain function. Trimming cost V 3 bases and J 0 bases; bases outside gene matches: 8. The CDR3 totals 18 residues.

This clonotype was detected ten times or more. The chain links TRBV2 to TRBJ2-1; a possible D gene is TRBD1 (6 bases). This CDR3 is 15 amino acids long. Looked up from germline, CDR1 is SNHLY and CDR2 is FYNNEI. V was cut by 10 bases and J by 0 bases, with 16 bases left in between. Written as DNA, the CDR3 is TGTGCCACCTTAGGAACAGGGCGCTCCTACAATGAGCAGTTCTTC. Protein: CATLGTGRSYNEQFF.

DNA of the CDR3: TGTGCCAGCAGCTTAGCGCGGTCGGGGGGCCTAACGAAGGAGACCCAGTACTTC. It encodes CASSLARSGGLTKETQYF. The chain has TRBV7-2 and TRBJ2-5, with D perhaps TRBD2 (7 bases). Germline CDR1 reads SGHTA; CDR2 reads FQGNSA. The CDR3 runs 18 residues. Between the trimmed V and J ends, which lost 0 bases and 5 bases, there was a span of 22 bases. The whole variable domain, filled in from reference TRBV7-2 and TRBJ2-5, reads GAGVSQSPSNKVTEKGKDVELRCDPISGHTALYWYRQSLGQGLEFLIYFQGNSAPDKSGLPSDRFSAERTGGSVSTLTIQRTQQEDSAVYLCASSLARSGGLTKETQYFGPGTRLLVL.

This chain links TRBV7-9 with TRBJ1-1; D not certain. Trimming shortened V by 5 bases and J by 5 bases, and 15 bases separated the two germline ends. The CDR3 contains 14 residues. Germline V gene sequence: CDR1 SEHNR, CDR2 FQNEAQ (reference sequence). The CDR3 sequence: CASSPHGRDTEAFF. DNA for the CDR3: TGTGCCAGCAGCCCACACGGTAGAGATACTGAAGCTTTCTTT.

This sequence joins TRBV27 and TRBJ2-5, with D perhaps matching TRBD1 or TRBD2 (5 bases each). This CDR3 has 15 amino acids. Germline V gene data show CDR1 as MNHEY and CDR2 as SMNVEV (reference sequence). The germline V and J ends were trimmed by 2 bases and 7 bases, with 17 bases remaining between them. CDR3 sequence (DNA): TGTGCCAGCAGTTTAGGCGGCAGGGCGAGGGGGACCCAGTACTTC. Protein: CASSLGGRARGTQYF.

The chain recombines TRBV24-1 with TRBJ2-1; TRBD2 matches at 11 bases. The CDR3 consists of 17 residues. Per germline, CDR1 KGHDR and CDR2 SFDVKD. The junction had 8 bases not matched to a gene; V was cut back by 3 bases and J by 5 bases. The CDR3 loop reads CATSDGVAGGSHNEQFF. The DNA for the CDR3 is TGTGCCACCAGTGATGGTGTAGCGGGAGGGTCCCACAATGAGCAGTTCTTC.

The chain recombines TRBV9 with TRBJ1-1; TRBD1 matches at 9 bases. The junction had 4 bases not matched to a gene; V was cut back by 3 bases and J by 1 base. Germline CDR1 SGDLS, CDR2 YYNGEE. The CDR3 length is 15 residues. The CDR3, as DNA: TGTGCCAGCAGCGCCCTACAGGGGGCGAACACTGAAGCTTTCTTT. Residues: CASSALQGANTEAFF.

This clonotype was detected ten times or more. The chain employs TRBV19 and TRBJ2-5, with 8 bases lining up with TRBD1. V trimming: 5 bases; J trimming: 2 bases; junction bases outside the gene matches: 7. Germline CDR1 LNHDA, CDR2 SQIVND (reference sequence). The CDR3 runs 15 residues. This CDR3 reads CASSPRTGSQETQYF. CDR3 sequence (DNA): TGTGCCAGTAGTCCGCGGACAGGGTCGCAAGAGACCCAGTACTTC. Based on the CDR3 plus reference TRBV19 and TRBJ2-5, the full variable domain is DGGITQSPKYLFRKEGQNVTLSCEQNLNHDAMYWYRQDPGQGLRLIYYSQIVNDFQKGDIAEGYSVSREKKESFPLTVTSAQKNPTAFYLCASSPRTGSQETQYFGPGTRLLVL.

This clonotype was detected many times. CDR3 amino acids: CASSLKRESYNEQFF. In DNA, the CDR3 is TGTGCCAGCAGCTTAAAGCGGGAGTCTTACAATGAGCAGTTCTTC. The chain carries TRBV11-1 and TRBJ2-1; TRBD2 matches 8 bases. CDR3 length: 15 amino acids. Germline V gives CDR1 SGHAT, CDR2 FQDESV (reference sequence). The J segment lost 4 bases and the V segment lost 2 bases, leaving 4 bases of the junction unmatched.